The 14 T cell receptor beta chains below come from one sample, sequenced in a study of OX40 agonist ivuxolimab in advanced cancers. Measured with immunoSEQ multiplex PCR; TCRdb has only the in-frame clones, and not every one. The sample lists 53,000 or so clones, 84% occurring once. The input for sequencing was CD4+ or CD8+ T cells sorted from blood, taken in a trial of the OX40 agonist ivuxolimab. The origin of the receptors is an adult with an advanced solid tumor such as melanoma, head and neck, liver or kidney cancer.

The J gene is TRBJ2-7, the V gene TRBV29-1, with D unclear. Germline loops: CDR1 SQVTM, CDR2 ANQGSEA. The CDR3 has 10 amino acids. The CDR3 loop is CGIGSYEQYF. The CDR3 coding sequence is TGCGGAATCGGGTCCTACGAGCAGTACTTC.

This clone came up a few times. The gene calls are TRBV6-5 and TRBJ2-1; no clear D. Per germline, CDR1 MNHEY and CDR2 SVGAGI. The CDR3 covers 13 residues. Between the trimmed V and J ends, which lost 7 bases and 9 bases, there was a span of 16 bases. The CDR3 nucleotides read TGTGCCAGCAAGGCTAGTTATGGTGCTGAGCAGTTCTTC. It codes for CASKASYGAEQFF.

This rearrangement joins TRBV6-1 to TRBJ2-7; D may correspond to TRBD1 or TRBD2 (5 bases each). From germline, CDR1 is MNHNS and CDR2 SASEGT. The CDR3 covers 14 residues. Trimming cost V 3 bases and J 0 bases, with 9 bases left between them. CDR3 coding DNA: TGTGCCAGCAGTGAGGGACCGATCTCCTACGAGCAGTACTTC. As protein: CASSEGPISYEQYF.

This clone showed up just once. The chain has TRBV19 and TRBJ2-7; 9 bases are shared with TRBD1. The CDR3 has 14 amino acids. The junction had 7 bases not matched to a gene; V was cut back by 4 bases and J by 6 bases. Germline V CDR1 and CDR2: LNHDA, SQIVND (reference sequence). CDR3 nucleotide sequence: TGTGCCAGTAGTACGACAGGGGGTACGGGCGAGCAGTACTTC. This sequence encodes CASSTTGGTGEQYF.

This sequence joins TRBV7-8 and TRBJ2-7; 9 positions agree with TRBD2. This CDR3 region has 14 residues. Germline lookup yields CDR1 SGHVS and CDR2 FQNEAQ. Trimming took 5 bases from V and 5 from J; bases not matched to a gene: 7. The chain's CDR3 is CASSPSSGKDEQYF. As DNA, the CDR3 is TGTGCCAGCAGCCCCTCTAGCGGGAAGGACGAGCAGTACTTC.

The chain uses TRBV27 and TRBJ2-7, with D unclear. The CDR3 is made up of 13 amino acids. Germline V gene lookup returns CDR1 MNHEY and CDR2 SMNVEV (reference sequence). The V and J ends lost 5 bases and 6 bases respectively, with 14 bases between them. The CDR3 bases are TGTGCCAGCAGTCAAGGATATCGCTCCGAGCAGTACTTC. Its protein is CASSQGYRSEQYF.

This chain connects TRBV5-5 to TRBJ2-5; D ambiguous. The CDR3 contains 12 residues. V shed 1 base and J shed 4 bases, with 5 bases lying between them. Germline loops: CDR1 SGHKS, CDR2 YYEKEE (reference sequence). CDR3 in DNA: TGTGCCAGCAGCTTGAATCGAGAGACCCAGTACTTC. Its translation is CASSLNRETQYF.

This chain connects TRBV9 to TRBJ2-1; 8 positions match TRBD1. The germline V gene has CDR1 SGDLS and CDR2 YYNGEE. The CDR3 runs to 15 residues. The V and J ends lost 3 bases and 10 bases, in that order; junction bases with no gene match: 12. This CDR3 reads CASSERDRPPGEQFF. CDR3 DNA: TGTGCCAGCAGCGAACGGGACAGGCCCCCAGGAGAGCAGTTCTTC.

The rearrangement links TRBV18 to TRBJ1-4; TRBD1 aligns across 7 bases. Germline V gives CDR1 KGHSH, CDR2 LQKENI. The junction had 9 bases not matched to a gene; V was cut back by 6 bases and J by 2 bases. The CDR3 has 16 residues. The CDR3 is CASSRNRGSTNEKLFF. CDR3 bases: TGTGCCAGCTCTCGGAACAGGGGCTCGACTAATGAAAAACTGTTTTTT.

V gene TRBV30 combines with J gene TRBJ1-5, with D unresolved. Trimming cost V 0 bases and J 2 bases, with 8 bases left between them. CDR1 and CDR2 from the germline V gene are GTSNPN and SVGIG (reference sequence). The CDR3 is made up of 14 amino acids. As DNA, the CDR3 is TGTGCCTGGAGTGTGGGTCAGCGCAATCAGCCCCAGCATTTT. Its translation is CAWSVGQRNQPQHF. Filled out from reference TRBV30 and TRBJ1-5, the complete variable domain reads SQTIHQWPATLVQPVGSPLSLECTVEGTSNPNLYWYRQAAGRGLQLLFYSVGIGQISSEVPQNLSASRPQDRQFILSSKKLLLSDSGFYLCAWSVGQRNQPQHFGDGTRLSIL.

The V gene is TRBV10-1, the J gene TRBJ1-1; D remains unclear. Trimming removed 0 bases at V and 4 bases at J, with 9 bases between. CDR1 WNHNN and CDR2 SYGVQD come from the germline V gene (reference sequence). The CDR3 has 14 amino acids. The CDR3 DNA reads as TGCGCCAGCAGTGAGTCAGGCGGCGGCACTGAAGCTTTCTTT. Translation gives CASSESGGGTEAFF.

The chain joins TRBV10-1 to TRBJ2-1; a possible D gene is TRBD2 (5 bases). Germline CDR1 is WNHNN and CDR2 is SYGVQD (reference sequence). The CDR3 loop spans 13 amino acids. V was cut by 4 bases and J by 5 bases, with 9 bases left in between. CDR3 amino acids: CASSGGGDNEQFF. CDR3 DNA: TGCGCCAGCAGTGGCGGAGGCGACAATGAGCAGTTCTTC.

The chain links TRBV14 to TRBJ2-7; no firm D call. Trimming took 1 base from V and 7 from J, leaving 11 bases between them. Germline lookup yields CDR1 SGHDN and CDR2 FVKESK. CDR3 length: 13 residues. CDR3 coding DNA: TGTGCCAGCAGCCAAGTTACGGGTAGGGAGCAGTACTTC. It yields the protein CASSQVTGREQYF.

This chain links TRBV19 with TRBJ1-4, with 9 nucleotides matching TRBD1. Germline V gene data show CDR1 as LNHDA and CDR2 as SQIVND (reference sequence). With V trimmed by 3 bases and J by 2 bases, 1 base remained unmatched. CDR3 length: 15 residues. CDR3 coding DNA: TGTGCCAGTAGTATGGACAGGGGCACTAATGAAAAACTGTTTTTT. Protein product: CASSMDRGTNEKLFF.